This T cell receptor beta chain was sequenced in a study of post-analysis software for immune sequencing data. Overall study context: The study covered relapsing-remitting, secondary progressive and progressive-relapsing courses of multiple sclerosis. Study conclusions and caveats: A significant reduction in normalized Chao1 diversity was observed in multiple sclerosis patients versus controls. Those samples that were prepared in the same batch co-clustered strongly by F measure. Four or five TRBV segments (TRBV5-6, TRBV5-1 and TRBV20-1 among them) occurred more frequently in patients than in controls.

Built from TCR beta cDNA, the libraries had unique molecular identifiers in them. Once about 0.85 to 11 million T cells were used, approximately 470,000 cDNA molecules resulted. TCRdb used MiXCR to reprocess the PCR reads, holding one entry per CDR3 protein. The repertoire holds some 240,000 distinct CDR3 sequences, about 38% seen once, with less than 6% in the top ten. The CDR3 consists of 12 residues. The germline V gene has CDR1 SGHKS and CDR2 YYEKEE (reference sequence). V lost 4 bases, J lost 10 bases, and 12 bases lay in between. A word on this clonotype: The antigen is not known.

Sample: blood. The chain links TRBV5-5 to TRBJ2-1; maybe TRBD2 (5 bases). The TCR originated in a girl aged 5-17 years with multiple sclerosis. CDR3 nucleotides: TGTGCCAGCAGCCCGGGAAATGACGAGCAGTTCTTC. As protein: CASSPGNDEQFF.